Listed below are T cell receptor beta chains from one sample, sequenced in a study of blood T cells in healthy people across ages. TCRdb re-called the 5' RACE reads through MiXCR, storing one row per CDR3 protein. The data show about a million distinct CDR3 sequences, with just over 50% seen just once and about 20% held by the top ten. Sequencing was performed on blood. These receptors all stem from a woman between 55 and 75 years old in good health. Each CDR3 is given with its conserved first and last residue. The order of the fields is V gene, clone size, D gene, CDR3 length, J gene, CDR3 DNA, CDR3 protein. The D gene is left open where the match is weak. Only part of the rows carry a size: once, few, many, or a class if the clone is expanded.

>TRBV20-1|NA|NA|14|TRBJ2-1
TGCAGTGCTAAACAGGCGACCATATACAATGAGCAGTTCTTC
CSAKQATIYNEQFF
>TRBV28|few|TRBD1|13|TRBJ2-3
TGTGCCAGCACGGACAGGATTACAGATACGCAGTATTTT
CASTDRITDTQYF
>TRBV6-5|NA|NA|16|TRBJ1-4
TGTGCCAGCAGTTACTCTTACCGCACAACTAATGAAAAACTGTTTTTT
CASSYSYRTTNEKLFF
>TRBV12-3/TRBV12-4|few|NA|14|TRBJ1-1
TGTGCCAGCAGTTTAGGAAGGGGGACGTCGGAAGCTTTCTTT
CASSLGRGTSEAFF
>TRBV27|NA|NA|15|TRBJ1-2
TGTGCCAGCAGTTTATCGACGGCGGGAAGCTATGGCTACACCTTC
CASSLSTAGSYGYTF
>TRBV6-2/TRBV6-3|once|TRBD2|21|TRBJ2-1
TGTGCCAGCAGTTACTCGTTGGGGGCGGACAGAGGACTAGCGGGGGGCAATGAGCAGTTCTTC
CASSYSLGADRGLAGGNEQFF
>TRBV20-1|NA|NA|13|TRBJ2-7
TGCAGTGCTAGAGACGGTCGTTTCTACGAGCAGTACTTC
CSARDGRFYEQYF
>TRBV29-1|NA|NA|10|TRBJ2-7
TGCAGCGTAGCCAACTACGAGCAGTACTTC
CSVANYEQYF
>TRBV12-3/TRBV12-4|few|TRBD2|14|TRBJ2-1
TGTGCCAGCAGACTAGCGGGAGGGCCGGGTGAGCAGTTCTTC
CASRLAGGPGEQFF
>TRBV20-1|NA|TRBD1|15|TRBJ2-5
TGCAGTGCTGACAGGGGCCGCCGGTTTTCGGAGACCCAGTACTTC
CSADRGRRFSETQYF
>TRBV4-1|few|TRBD1|14|TRBJ1-2
TGCGCCAGCAGCCAGAGTCGGGACAGCTATGGCTACACCTTC
CASSQSRDSYGYTF
>TRBV30|NA|TRBD2|13|TRBJ2-1
TGTGCCCATAGAAGCGGGAGGGATAATGAGCAGTTCTTC
CAHRSGRDNEQFF
>TRBV7-2|NA|NA|16|TRBJ1-4
TGTGCCAGCAGCTTAGGCGGCCGGGGGGCGGGTGAAAAACTGTTTTTT
CASSLGGRGAGEKLFF
>TRBV28|NA|NA|13|TRBJ1-2
TGTGCCAGCAGGGTTTCTGAACACTATGGCTACACCTTC
CASRVSEHYGYTF
>TRBV5-1|NA|NA|15|TRBJ2-5
TGCGCCAGCAGCACCGGGACGACGGTCCAAGAGACCCAGTACTTC
CASSTGTTVQETQYF
>TRBV9|few|NA|11|TRBJ2-7
TGTGCCAGCAGCGGAGCGGACGAGCAGTACTTC
CASSGADEQYF
>TRBV5-1|NA|NA|13|TRBJ1-1
TGCGCCAGCGGAGTCCGGGACAACACTGAAGCTTTCTTT
CASGVRDNTEAFF
>TRBV28|NA|NA|16|TRBJ2-2
TGTGCCAGCAGTTCCTATCCACACAGGGATACCGGGGAGCTGTTTTTT
CASSSYPHRDTGELFF
>TRBV29-1|few|NA|13|TRBJ2-5
TGCAGCGTTGTTGACAGGGAGGGAGAGACCCAGTACTTC
CSVVDREGETQYF
>TRBV7-2|NA|NA|12|TRBJ2-7
TGTGCCAGCGCCCCCATTCAGAGCCGCCAGTACTTC
CASAPIQSRQYF
>TRBV10-3|NA|TRBD2|15|TRBJ2-3
TGTGCCATCAAACCCAGAGCGGGAATCACAGATACGCAGTATTTT
CAIKPRAGITDTQYF
>TRBV12-3/TRBV12-4|NA|TRBD1|14|TRBJ2-7
TGTGCCAGCAGTCATGAGGGACAGGGCTACGAGCAGTACTTC
CASSHEGQGYEQYF
>TRBV29-1|NA|TRBD1|13|TRBJ2-7
TGCAGCGTCCAGGGGGCAAACACCTACGAGCAGTACTTC
CSVQGANTYEQYF
>TRBV6-1|NA|TRBD1|15|TRBJ2-7
TGTGCCAGCATGGACAGGGGGCCTTCCTCCTACGAGCAGTACTTC
CASMDRGPSSYEQYF
>TRBV9|NA|NA|14|TRBJ2-7
TGTGCCAGCAGCGTAGAGGCTGTCTCCTACGAGCGGTACTTC
CASSVEAVSYERYF
>TRBV29-1|NA|NA|16|TRBJ2-3
TGCAGCGTTGAAGATCGATACAGGGTCGCCTCAGATACGCAGTATTTT
CSVEDRYRVASDTQYF
>TRBV12-3/TRBV12-4|few|NA|14|TRBJ2-3
TGTGCCAGCAGTACAAATCAGGGTTCAGATACGCAGTATTTT
CASSTNQGSDTQYF